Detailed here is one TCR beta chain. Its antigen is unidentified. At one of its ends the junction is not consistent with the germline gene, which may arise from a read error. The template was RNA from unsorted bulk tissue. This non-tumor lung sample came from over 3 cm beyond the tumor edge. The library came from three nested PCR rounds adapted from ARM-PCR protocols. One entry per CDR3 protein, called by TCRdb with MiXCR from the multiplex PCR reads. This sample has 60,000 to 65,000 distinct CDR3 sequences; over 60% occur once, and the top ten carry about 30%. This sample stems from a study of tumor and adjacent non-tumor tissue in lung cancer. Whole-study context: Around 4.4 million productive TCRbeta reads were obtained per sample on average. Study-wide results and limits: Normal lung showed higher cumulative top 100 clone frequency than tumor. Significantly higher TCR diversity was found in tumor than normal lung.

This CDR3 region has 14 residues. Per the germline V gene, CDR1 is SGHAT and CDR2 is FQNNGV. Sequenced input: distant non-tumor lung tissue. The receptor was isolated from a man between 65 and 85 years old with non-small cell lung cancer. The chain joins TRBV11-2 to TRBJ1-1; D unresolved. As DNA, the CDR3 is TGTGTCAGCAGCCTATCACTAGTGAACACTGAGGCTTTCTTT. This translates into CVSSLSLVNTEAFF.